This TCR beta chain was obtained from a study of CD8 T cells in ankylosing spondylitis. Notes on the study in general: Several of the motif variants were reported before in synovial fluid and blood from reactive arthritis. The authors found the disease-linked clones to be CD8+ and relatively rare in peripheral blood. It appeared that ankylosing spondylitis blood was characterized by a TCR beta motif of several highly homologous variants. Reported data indicate significant enrichment of disease-linked clones within matched ankylosing spondylitis synovial fluid.

Libraries for TCR beta were made by quantitative 5'-RACE with molecular barcodes. Each CDR3 protein is one row after TCRdb ran MiXCR on the 5' RACE reads. The sample records about 540,000 distinct CDR3 sequences, over 9.5% being singletons. The CDR3 extends over 15 amino acids. The V end was cut by 4 bases, the J end by 0 bases, with 10 bases between. The germline V gene has CDR1 MRHNA and CDR2 SNTAGT. This clonotype showed up many times. The target antigen is unknown. What was sequenced was blood, either unsorted or a sorted T cell fraction (not recorded which). This chain joins TRBV6-4 and TRBJ2-1, with D uncertain. The source of this sequence is a male donor with ankylosing spondylitis. CDR3 nucleotides: TGTGCCAGCAGTGCCAGCCCCAGCTCCTACAATGAGCAGTTCTTC. The encoded protein is CASSASPSSYNEQFF.